The 18 T cell receptor beta chains below were found in one sample sequenced in a study of blood T cell repertoires in COVID-19. Using immunoSEQ multiplex PCR, the repertoire was profiled, and TCRdb retains in-frame clones only, with some absent. The sample comprises approximately 100,000 clones, around 90% of which are singletons, and 3.5% to 5% rests with the top ten. The sequenced sample consisted of peripheral blood. These receptors originate from a human donor with COVID-19, enrolled during active disease. The donor label of this sample is uncertain.

The chain has TRBV6-4 and TRBJ2-2, with D unclear. CDR1 and CDR2 (germline): MRHNA, SNTAGT. The ends were cut back, 8 bases at V and 4 bases at J, with 11 bases in the middle. This CDR3 spans 13 amino acids. The DNA for the CDR3 is TGTGCCAGCGCAAATCGGTCCACCGGGGAGCTGTTTTTT. It encodes CASANRSTGELFF.

The gene calls are TRBV7-9 and TRBJ1-3; 7 bases fit TRBD1. CDR1 and CDR2 from the germline V gene are SEHNR and FQNEAQ (reference sequence). Trimming removed 1 base from V and 0 bases from J; junction bases left unmatched: 9. The CDR3 loop spans 18 amino acids. CDR3 protein: CASSLEGAGPNSGNTIYF. CDR3 DNA sequence: TGTGCCAGCAGCTTAGAGGGGGCAGGGCCTAACTCTGGAAACACCATATATTTT.

The rearrangement joins TRBV5-1 to TRBJ1-6, with 7 bases aligning to TRBD1. The CDR3 is 17 residues long. Germline CDR1 SGHRS, CDR2 YFSETQ. Trimming cost V 1 base and J 7 bases; bases outside gene matches: 11. The CDR3 loop reads CASSLMGPGQSNSPLHF. CDR3 sequence (DNA): TGCGCCAGCAGCTTGATGGGGCCGGGACAGTCGAATTCACCCCTCCACTTT. Variable domain in full (rest from reference TRBV5-1 and TRBJ1-6): KAGVTQTPRYLIKTRGQQVTLSCSPISGHRSVSWYQQTPGQGLQFLFEYFSETQRNKGNFPGRFSGRQFSNSRSEMNVSTLELGDSALYLCASSLMGPGQSNSPLHFGNGTRLTVT.

The rearrangement links TRBV7-9 to TRBJ2-7; TRBD1 agrees at 11 bases. The CDR3 runs 16 residues. V lost 3 bases to trimming and J lost 2 bases; unmatched junction nucleotides: 6. CDR1 is SEHNR, CDR2 FQNEAQ, per germline (reference sequence). In DNA form, the CDR3 reads TGTGCCAGCAGCTTTGAACCGGGACAGGGGGCCTACGAGCAGTACTTC. Its protein is CASSFEPGQGAYEQYF. The whole variable domain, filled in from reference TRBV7-9 and TRBJ2-7, reads DTGVSQNPRHKITKRGQNVTFRCDPISEHNRLYWYRQTLGQGPEFLTYFQNEAQLEKSRLLSDRFSAERPKGSFSTLEIQRTEQGDSAMYLCASSFEPGQGAYEQYFGPGTRLTVT.

This clone was detected only a few times. V is TRBV29-1 and J is TRBJ1-4; D is undetermined. V lost 7 bases to trimming and J lost 6 bases, with 12 bases between them. This CDR3 contains 12 residues. From germline, CDR1 is SQVTM and CDR2 ANQGSEA. The CDR3, as DNA: TGCAGCGGGGCAGCGGGTGATGAAAAACTGTTTTTT. It yields the protein CSGAAGDEKLFF.

The J gene is TRBJ1-2, the V gene TRBV2; D remains unclear. The CDR3 extends over 14 amino acids. Trimming removed 4 bases from V and 6 bases from J, with 15 bases in between. Per the germline V gene, CDR1 is SNHLY and CDR2 is FYNNEI. This chain's CDR3 is CASSGRRRSDGYTF. DNA of the CDR3: TGTGCCAGCAGTGGTCGTAGGAGGTCCGATGGCTACACCTTC.

This clone was observed a single time. V gene TRBV7-3 combines with J gene TRBJ2-7; a possible D gene is TRBD2 (7 bases). The CDR3 is 13 residues long. The V end lost 5 bases, the J end lost 4 bases, and 12 bases lay between the germline ends. Germline CDR1 is SGHTA and CDR2 is FQGTGA. The CDR3, as DNA: TGTGCCAGCAGCCTCGAGGGGGGGTACGAGCAGTACTTC. It translates to CASSLEGGYEQYF.

The chain employs TRBV12-3 or TRBV12-4 and TRBJ1-1; weak D call: TRBD1 (6 bases). Trimming cost V 2 bases and J 3 bases, with 7 bases left between them. The CDR3 sequence is 13 residues long. The CDR3 spells CASSLSGDTEAFF. The CDR3 nucleotides are TGTGCCAGCAGTTTATCAGGGGACACTGAAGCTTTCTTT.

The rearrangement links TRBV24-1 to TRBJ2-2; 7 bases map to TRBD1. V shed 3 bases, J shed 5 bases, and the junction held 8 bases outside the gene matches. The germline CDR1 and CDR2 sequences are KGHDR and SFDVKD. The CDR3 spans 16 residues. The CDR3 nucleotides are TGTGCCACCAGTGATGCCCGAACAGGGGATACCGGGGAGCTGTTTTTT. Encoded protein: CATSDARTGDTGELFF.

The rearrangement links TRBV6-5 to TRBJ1-6; no definite D call. The germline gives CDR1 MNHEY, CDR2 SVGAGI. Trimming took 2 bases from V and 6 from J, leaving 11 bases between them. This CDR3 region has 15 residues. CDR3 in amino acids: CASSYAASGNSPLHF. CDR3 sequence (DNA): TGTGCCAGCAGTTACGCGGCGTCGGGTAATTCACCCCTCCACTTT.

This clone was seen a single time. The CDR3 loop is CASSPGTSRRRETQYF. The CDR3 DNA sequence: TGTGCCAGCAGCCCCGGGACTAGCCGGAGGCGAGAGACCCAGTACTTC. This sequence joins TRBV7-2 and TRBJ2-5; TRBD2 matches at 9 bases. J lost 4 bases, V lost 5 bases, and 11 bases had no gene match. CDR3 length equals 16 residues. CDR1 is SGHTA and CDR2 is FQGNSA in the germline V gene.

This clone was recorded once. The rearrangement links TRBV4-1 to TRBJ1-5, with 11 positions matching TRBD1. The junction had 12 bases not matched to a gene; V was cut back by 5 bases and J by 0 bases. CDR1 and CDR2 from the germline V gene are MGHRA and YSYEKL. The CDR3 sequence is 19 residues long. The CDR3 region is CASSTLPGTGGLSNQPQHF. CDR3 DNA: TGCGCCAGCAGCACCTTACCCGGGACAGGGGGTCTTAGCAATCAGCCCCAGCATTTT.

This rearrangement joins TRBV5-6 to TRBJ2-1, with D uncertain. Germline CDR1 SGHDT, CDR2 YYEEEE. The ends were cut back, 0 bases at V and 8 bases at J, with 6 bases in the middle. The CDR3 is 12 residues long. The CDR3: CASSLGSDEQFF. CDR3 coding DNA: TGTGCCAGCAGCTTGGGGAGCGATGAGCAGTTCTTC.

CDR3: CASSQGQGEGYTF. In nucleotides, the CDR3 is TGCGCCAGCAGCCAGGGACAGGGTGAGGGCTACACCTTC. The genes are TRBV5-1 and TRBJ1-2; 9 bases are a match to TRBD1. There are 13 residues in the CDR3. Germline V gives CDR1 SGHRS, CDR2 YFSETQ. V lost 4 bases, J lost 8 bases, and 6 bases stayed unmatched.

This chain connects TRBV20-1 to TRBJ2-1; TRBD2 agrees at 8 bases. Trimming cost V 3 bases and J 2 bases; bases outside gene matches: 6. The germline V gene encodes CDR1 DFQATT and CDR2 SNEGSKA (reference sequence). The CDR3 contains 15 residues. This chain's CDR3 is CSASATGGPYNEQFF. Here the CDR3 DNA reads TGCAGTGCTAGTGCTACGGGGGGGCCCTACAATGAGCAGTTCTTC.

V gene TRBV5-1 combines with J gene TRBJ1-1; D possibly corresponds to TRBD1 (6 bases). The CDR3 is 13 amino acids. Trimming cost V 3 bases and J 3 bases, with 9 bases left between them. Germline CDR1 is SGHRS and CDR2 is YFSETQ. Written as DNA, the CDR3 is TGCGCCAGCAGCTCAGGGGTGGACACTGAAGCTTTCTTT. Translating it yields CASSSGVDTEAFF.

The chain uses TRBV29-1 and TRBJ1-5, with D maybe TRBD1 (6 bases). The V gene's germline CDR1 is SQVTM and CDR2 ANQGSEA. The germline V and J ends were trimmed by 0 bases and 5 bases, with 8 bases remaining between them. The CDR3 is made up of 13 amino acids. The DNA for the CDR3 is TGCAGCGTTGAAGAGGCAGGGGATCAGCCCCAGCATTTT. It specifies CSVEEAGDQPQHF.

CDR3 sequence reads: CASSLAQGDTPHRTF. Written as DNA, the CDR3 is TGTGCCAGCAGCTTGGCTCAAGGTGACACGCCTCATAGGACCTTC. The V call is TRBV5-6, the J call TRBJ1-2; no definite D call. Germline lookup yields CDR1 SGHDT and CDR2 YYEEEE. With 0 bases removed from V and 14 bases from J, the gap between germline ends came to 23 bases. The CDR3 sequence is 15 residues long.